This TCR beta chain is drawn from a study of identical twins' blood T cells. Across the whole study: Roughly twelve libraries, six alpha and six beta, gave some 48 million reads. Study observations and caveats: Twins shared more top CDR3 clonotypes than unrelated donors did.

TCRdb recomputed calls from the 5' RACE reads with MiXCR, one row per CDR3 protein. The table includes hundreds of thousands of distinct CDR3 sequences, over 25% detected once. This clonotype turned up a few times. Its target is not known. The junction departs from the called germline gene at one end, perhaps through a read error. This CDR3 contains 13 residues. Germline lookup yields CDR1 SGHRS and CDR2 YFSETQ. The V call is TRBV5-1, the J call TRBJ2-3; D gene ambiguous. This TCR derives from a woman aged 18 to 49 in good health. Sequenced material: PBMCs. CDR3 bases: TGCGCCGGCAGCGTAGTCCCCACAGATACGCAGTATTTT. Translated, it gives CAGSVVPTDTQYF.